The T cell receptor beta chain described here comes from a study of blood T cell repertoires in COVID-19. Sequenced by immunoSEQ multiplex PCR; TCRdb stores in-frame clones only, minus some. The sample carries some 290,000 clones, roughly 90% recorded once. There are 13 residues in the CDR3. Trimming left V 0 bases short and J 10 bases short, with 12 bases between. Participants' own reports of clinical history determined their cohort assignment. Sequenced: PBMCs or T cells enriched from blood (not recorded which). V gene TRBV12-3 or TRBV12-4 combines with J gene TRBJ1-1, with D perhaps TRBD1 (5 bases). This clonotype originated in a woman aged 30 to 39 who had recovered from COVID-19. The CDR3 is CASSLAGGVLAFF. The DNA for the CDR3 is TGTGCCAGCAGTTTAGCGGGGGGAGTCTTAGCTTTCTTT.